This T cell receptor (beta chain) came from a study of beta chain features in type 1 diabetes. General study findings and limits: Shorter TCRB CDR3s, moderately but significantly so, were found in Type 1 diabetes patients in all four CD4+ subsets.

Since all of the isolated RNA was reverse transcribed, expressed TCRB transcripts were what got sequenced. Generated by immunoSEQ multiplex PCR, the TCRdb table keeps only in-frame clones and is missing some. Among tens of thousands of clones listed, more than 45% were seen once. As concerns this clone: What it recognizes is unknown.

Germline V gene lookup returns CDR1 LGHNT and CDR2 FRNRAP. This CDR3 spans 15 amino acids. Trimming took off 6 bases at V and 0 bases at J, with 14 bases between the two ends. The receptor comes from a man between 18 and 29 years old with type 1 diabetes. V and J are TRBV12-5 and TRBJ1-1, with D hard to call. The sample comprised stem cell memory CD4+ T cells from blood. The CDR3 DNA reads TGTGCTAGTGGCCGTATCAGCGGGGTGAACACTGAAGCTTTCTTT. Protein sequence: CASGRISGVNTEAFF.